The 32 T cell receptor beta chains below all came from one sample that was sequenced in a study of tumor-infiltrating lymphocytes in oesophageal squamous cell carcinoma. One entry per CDR3 protein, called by TCRdb with MiXCR from the PCR reads. The sample consists of about 11,000 distinct CDR3 sequences, around three fifths of them appearing once. The sequencing input was esophageal tumor tissue. These TCRs come from a male donor with esophageal squamous cell carcinoma.

V usage is TRBV7-2 and J usage is TRBJ2-1, with D perhaps TRBD1 (6 bases). Germline CDR1 and CDR2: SGHTA and FQGNSA. Trimming removed 5 bases from V and 0 bases from J, with 11 bases in between. The CDR3 is 15 amino acids. CDR3: CASSRDRSSYNEQFF. Here the CDR3 DNA reads TGTGCCAGCAGCCGAGACAGGAGCTCCTACAATGAGCAGTTCTTC.

Comment on this clonotype: The conserved phenylalanine or tryptophan is not found at the CDR3 terminus, so this likely reflects a read error. This chain connects TRBV28 to TRBJ2-7; 7 nucleotides line up with TRBD1. Trimming took 4 bases from V and 2 from J; bases not matched to a gene: 11. The CDR3 totals 16 residues. Germline CDR1 and CDR2: MDHEN and SYDVKM. CDR3 coding DNA: TGTGCCAGCAGTTCTCCGGGACAGTCCCGTCCCTACGAGCAGTACTGC. Amino acids: CASSSPGQSRPYEQYC.

In nucleotides, the CDR3 is TGCGCCAGCAGCTTTGGCGGGGACGGAGAGACCCAGTACTTC. It yields the protein CASSFGGDGETQYF. The rearrangement uses TRBV5-1 and TRBJ2-5; D might be TRBD2 (6 bases). This CDR3 region has 14 residues. The V and J ends lost 2 bases and 4 bases respectively, with 12 bases between them. Germline V gene sequence: CDR1 SGHRS, CDR2 YFSETQ.

The sample holds many counts of this clonotype. This clone may be a read error of a much larger clone one base away. The chain uses TRBV6-4 and TRBJ2-7, with D maybe TRBD2 (6 bases). Germline V gene lookup returns CDR1 MRHNA and CDR2 SNTAGT. V was clipped by 3 bases and J by 7 bases, with 19 bases between them. The CDR3 runs to 15 residues. The CDR3 DNA reads TGTGCCAGCAGTGAAGGTGGGAAGGACTACAATGAGCAGTACTTC. It specifies CASSEGGKDYNEQYF.

The rearrangement links TRBV7-3 to TRBJ2-3; the match to TRBD2 covers 8 bases. CDR1 and CDR2 from the germline V gene are SGHTA and FQGTGA. After removal of 4 bases from V and 5 bases from J, the junction contained 11 bases not matched to a gene. The CDR3 sequence is 16 residues long. The CDR3 nucleotides are TGTGCCAGCAGCTATAGTGCAGCGGGGGTGGGAGATACGCAGTATTTT. Amino acid sequence: CASSYSAAGVGDTQYF.

This clonotype was detected a few times. V usage is TRBV7-9 and J usage is TRBJ1-1, with TRBD1 matching over 7 bases. This CDR3 contains 16 residues. The V segment lost 4 bases and the J segment 10 bases; nucleotides outside the gene matches: 18. Germline loops: CDR1 SEHNR, CDR2 FQNEAQ (reference sequence). The CDR3 DNA follows: TGTGCCAGCAGCTCCGGGACAGCACAGATCGTTGAAGGAGCTTTCTTT. Amino acids: CASSSGTAQIVEGAFF. Combining the CDR3 with reference TRBV7-9 and TRBJ1-1 gives the whole variable domain DTGVSQNPRHKITKRGQNVTFRCDPISEHNRLYWYRQTLGQGPEFLTYFQNEAQLEKSRLLSDRFSAERPKGSFSTLEIQRTEQGDSAMYLCASSSGTAQIVEGAFFGQGTRLTVV.

The V and J genes are TRBV12-5 and TRBJ2-1; D perhaps matches TRBD1 (6 bases). CDR3 length: 12 residues. V was shortened by 5 bases and J by 7 bases, with 9 bases between the two germline ends. The germline gives CDR1 LGHNT, CDR2 FRNRAP. As DNA, the CDR3 is TGTGCTAGTGGTAGGGGGTGGAATGAGCAGTTCTTC. Translation gives CASGRGWNEQFF.

The genes are TRBV7-3 and TRBJ2-5; 10 nucleotides agree with TRBD2. The CDR3 covers 14 residues. Germline values: CDR1 SGHTA, CDR2 FQGTGA. V shed 5 bases and J 6 bases; nucleotides not matched to a gene: 6. As DNA, the CDR3 is TGTGCCAGCAGCGAAGGGGGACTAGCGAAGACCCAGTACTTC. Encoded protein: CASSEGGLAKTQYF.

The table lists this clonotype with a few counts. The chain couples TRBV7-9 to TRBJ2-1, with D tentatively TRBD2 (6 bases). CDR3 size: 14 residues. Trimming cost V 8 bases and J 5 bases, with 16 bases left between them. The germline gives CDR1 SEHNR, CDR2 FQNEAQ (reference sequence). Here the CDR3 DNA reads TGTGCCAGCCTGAAGGTAGCGGAAAACAATGAGCAGTTCTTC. Translation gives CASLKVAENNEQFF.

The rearrangement joins TRBV7-2 to TRBJ2-7; 7 nucleotides line up with TRBD2. TRBJ2-1 explains the end of the DNA better; the J call may be wrong. This CDR3 has 17 amino acids. Looked up from germline, CDR1 is SGHTA and CDR2 is FQGNSA. The CDR3 DNA is TGTGCCAGCAGCCCCGACCCTAGCGGTAATCAGGGAGAGACCCAGTTCTTC. It is translated as CASSPDPSGNQGETQFF.

This clonotype is judged medium-sized. The V and J genes are TRBV6-1 and TRBJ2-5; TRBD1 matches 7 bases. CDR3 length: 15 residues. Germline CDR1 reads MNHNS; CDR2 reads SASEGT. The V segment lost 6 bases and the J segment 5 bases; nucleotides outside the gene matches: 12. The CDR3 is CASRPRQGRSETQYF. The CDR3 DNA reads TGTGCCAGCAGACCCCGACAGGGACGTTCGGAGACCCAGTACTTC.

This chain uses TRBV7-6 with TRBJ2-5; D is ambiguous. TRBJ2-1 explains the end of the DNA better; the J call may be wrong. Germline assignment: CDR1 SGHVS and CDR2 FNYEAQ. CDR3 length: 14 amino acids. The CDR3 loop is CASSLLGDSNEQFF. CDR3 nucleotides: TGTGCCAGCAGCTTACTCGGAGATTCGAATGAGCAGTTCTTC.

This clonotype was counted only a few times. V and J are TRBV24-1 and TRBJ2-5; D unclear. Gene TRBJ2-7 matches the end of the DNA better, so the J call may be wrong. Per germline, CDR1 KGHDR and CDR2 SFDVKD. The CDR3 is 11 amino acids. CDR3 in amino acids: CATSDLYEQYF. DNA for the CDR3: TGTGCCACCAGTGATTTATACGAGCAGTACTTC.

As to this clonotype: An end of the junction does not agree with germline; a read error may underlie this. The rearrangement uses TRBV7-6 and TRBJ2-1, with TRBD2 matching 12 bases. The DNA end lines up better with TRBJ2-5; the J call may be wrong. CDR3 length: 16 residues. Germline V gives CDR1 SGHVS, CDR2 FNYEAQ. CDR3 in amino acids: CASSPGTSGFQETQYF. CDR3 nucleotide sequence: TGTGCTAGCAGCCCGGGGACTAGCGGGTTCCAAGAGACCCAGTACTTC.

About this clonotype: Because it lacks the conserved phenylalanine or tryptophan at the end, this CDR3 is likely a read error. No DNA is shown, since the ends of the CDR3 on it are uncertain; the CDR3 is the one TCRdb lists. This chain uses TRBV12-3 or TRBV12-4 with TRBJ2-6; the table calls TRBD1, which could not be checked here. Both ends counted, the CDR3 spans 9 residues. The CDR3 loop is CASSPPWDS.

Note on this clonotype: This is likely a read error, given that the CDR3 carries no conserved phenylalanine or tryptophan at its end. The DNA is omitted, as the CDR3 cannot be located on it reliably, and the CDR3 follows TCRdb's listing. The V gene is TRBV10-3, the J gene TRBJ2-6; the table names TRBD2, a call not compared with the DNA. Counting both end residues, the CDR3 totals 16 amino acids. The germline gives CDR1 ENHRY, CDR2 SYGVKD. CDR3 region: CAISVRGRQNEQFFGP.

Within the sample, this clonotype is medium-sized. The rearrangement uses TRBV7-9 and TRBJ2-7; the match to TRBD1 covers 10 bases. CDR1 is SEHNR, CDR2 FQNEAQ, per germline (reference sequence). This CDR3 contains 15 residues. J lost 6 bases, V lost 3 bases, and 8 bases had no gene match. As DNA, the CDR3 is TGTGCCAGCAGCTTCCGGGACAGGGGAGGAGGCGAGCAGTACTTC. This gives the protein CASSFRDRGGGEQYF.

V and J are TRBV7-3 and TRBJ1-1; D not certain. Near its end, the DNA agrees better with TRBJ2-3, so the J call may be wrong. The germline V gene encodes CDR1 SGHTA and CDR2 FQGTGA. The CDR3 sequence is 12 residues long. As DNA, the CDR3 is TGTGCCAGCAGCAAAGACATTGGTACGCAGTATTTT. This encodes CASSKDIGTQYF.

V is TRBV28 and J is TRBJ2-1; the D gene is possibly TRBD1 (6 bases). Germline loops: CDR1 MDHEN, CDR2 SYDVKM. The CDR3 spans 14 residues. V shed 5 bases and J shed 4 bases, with 12 bases lying between them. CDR3 nucleotide sequence: TGTGCCAGCAGTCCTGGGGACATATACAATGAGCAGTTCTTC. It specifies CASSPGDIYNEQFF.

V and J are TRBV7-8 and TRBJ2-5, with D perhaps assigned TRBD1 or TRBD2 (5 bases each). The J call could be wrong; TRBJ2-7 is a better fit for the DNA end. CDR3 size: 13 residues. CDR1 and CDR2 from the germline V gene are SGHVS and FQNEAQ. CDR3 nucleotides: TGTGCCAGCAGGTCCGGGACCCACTACGAGCAGTACTTC. Translating gives CASRSGTHYEQYF.

V is TRBV7-6 and J is TRBJ2-3; 7 positions agree with TRBD1. This CDR3 contains 15 residues. The germline CDR1 and CDR2 sequences are SGHVS and FNYEAQ. V lost 0 bases and J lost 14; bases outside the gene matches: 14. CDR3 nucleotide sequence: TGTGCCAGCAGCTTAGCAGGGGGCCGCACCGGGGAGCTGTATTTT. Protein product: CASSLAGGRTGELYF.

The V and J genes are TRBV6-1 and TRBJ2-1, with 10 bases that match TRBD1. This CDR3 has 15 amino acids. Per the germline V gene, CDR1 is MNHNS and CDR2 is SASEGT. Trimming took 6 bases from V and 4 from J; bases not matched to a gene: 6. The CDR3 loop reads CASSSGTGEYNEQFF. Here the CDR3 DNA reads TGTGCCAGCAGCTCCGGGACAGGGGAATACAATGAGCAGTTCTTC.

This chain joins TRBV7-3 and TRBJ2-7; no clear D. Germline CDR1 SGHTA, CDR2 FQGTGA. The CDR3 has 13 residues. The germline V and J ends were trimmed by 2 bases and 3 bases, with 8 bases remaining between them. CDR3 sequence: CASSLFGLYEQYF. The CDR3 DNA sequence: TGTGCCAGCAGCTTATTTGGTCTCTACGAGCAGTACTTC. The complete variable domain, with remaining parts taken from reference TRBV7-3 and TRBJ2-7, reads GAGVSQTPSNKVTEKGKYVELRCDPISGHTALYWYRQSLGQGPEFLIYFQGTGAADDSGLPNDRFFAVRPEGSVSTLKIQRTERGDSAVYLCASSLFGLYEQYFGPGTRLTVT.

In this sample, this clonotype turned up a few times. The chain combines TRBV7-2 with TRBJ2-6; TRBD2 matches 8 bases. The germline gives CDR1 SGHTA, CDR2 FQGNSA. The CDR3 has 17 amino acids. V gave up 3 bases and J gave up 0 bases; unmatched junction bases: 4. The CDR3 nucleotides are TGTGCCAGCAGCTTGGGGACTAGAAGCTCTGGGGCCAACGTCCTGACTTTC. Amino acid sequence: CASSLGTRSSGANVLTF.

This chain links TRBV6-6 with TRBJ2-7, with TRBD2 matching 9 bases. The DNA end is a closer match to TRBJ2-1, so the J assignment may be wrong. Germline loops: CDR1 MNHNY, CDR2 SVGAGI (reference sequence). The CDR3 length is 13 residues. The CDR3 reads CASRLAGYNEQFF. DNA for the CDR3: TGTGCCAGCAGACTAGCGGGCTACAATGAGCAGTTCTTC.

The J gene is TRBJ2-3, the V gene TRBV7-6, with 8 bases identical to TRBD2. The DNA end is more similar to TRBJ2-2, so the J call may be wrong. Per the germline V gene, CDR1 is SGHVS and CDR2 is FNYEAQ. The CDR3 extends over 16 amino acids. CDR3 sequence (DNA): TGTGCCAGCAGCCGAAACAGCGGGAGCGGGACCGGGGAGCTGTTTTTT. Amino acid sequence: CASSRNSGSGTGELFF.

The chain is built from TRBV7-4 and TRBJ2-3; D is perhaps TRBD1 (6 bases). Deletions cut 5 bases from V and 6 bases from J, with 15 bases between. Germline values: CDR1 SGHVT, CDR2 SQSDAQ. The CDR3 is 14 amino acids. CDR3 loop: CASSPVYRVDTQYF. CDR3 sequence (DNA): TGTGCCAGCAGCCCGGTTTACAGGGTTGATACGCAGTATTTT. Full variable domain (missing parts from reference TRBV7-4 and TRBJ2-3): GAGVSQSPRYKVAKRGRDVALRCDSISGHVTLYWYRQTLGQGSEVLTYSQSDAQRDKSGRPSGRFSAERPERSVSTLKIQRTEQGDSAVYLCASSPVYRVDTQYFGPGTRLTVL.

The chain combines TRBV24-1 with TRBJ2-1, with unresolved D. V lost 1 base and J lost 6, with 12 bases in between. Per the germline V gene, CDR1 is KGHDR and CDR2 is SFDVKD. The CDR3 is 15 amino acids. DNA for the CDR3: TGTGCCACCAGTGATTTAGAGGCAGTATCCAATGAGCAGTTCTTC. Its translation: CATSDLEAVSNEQFF.

This clonotype was recorded at least ten times. J is TRBJ2-4 and V is TRBV2, with D possibly being TRBD2 (6 bases). There are 14 residues in the CDR3. V was shortened by 3 bases and J by 13 bases, with 19 bases between the two germline ends. Germline lookup yields CDR1 SNHLY and CDR2 FYNNEI. CDR3 loop: CASSDWGGINEQYF. CDR3 DNA: TGTGCCAGCAGTGATTGGGGCGGGATAAATGAGCAGTACTTC.

This clonotype showed up just once. The chain uses TRBV7-2 and TRBJ2-3; 10 nucleotides match TRBD1. Germline V lookup: CDR1 SGHTA, CDR2 FQGNSA. J gave up 4 bases and V 5 bases, and 6 bases lay outside the gene matches. The CDR3 extends over 15 amino acids. The CDR3 DNA sequence: TGTGCCAGCAGCCCAAGGACAGGGGGGCCAGATACGCAGTATTTT. Its protein product is CASSPRTGGPDTQYF.

V usage is TRBV7-3 and J usage is TRBJ2-7; D is ambiguous. The DNA matches TRBJ2-1 better at its end, which makes the J call doubtful. The CDR3 runs 15 residues. Germline V gene sequence: CDR1 SGHTA, CDR2 FQGTGA. The CDR3 region has the DNA TGTGCCAGCAGCTACTTACAGACGAAGTACAATGAGCAGTTCTTC. Translation gives CASSYLQTKYNEQFF.

This clonotype rates as large (0.1 to 1%). V is TRBV7-8 and J is TRBJ2-1; D possibly corresponds to TRBD1 (5 bases). Trimming removed 2 bases from V and 1 base from J, with 9 bases in between. Germline V gene sequence: CDR1 SGHVS, CDR2 FQNEAQ. This CDR3 has 15 residues. CDR3 in DNA: TGTGCCAGCAGCTTAATGGGGCCGTCCTACAATGAGCAGTTCTTC. This gives the protein CASSLMGPSYNEQFF.